The clone carrying this T cell receptor beta chain is deemed medium-sized. Antigen unknown. V gave up 3 bases and J gave up 0 bases, with 12 bases separating them. The CDR3 totals 14 residues. Germline CDR1 DFQATT, CDR2 SNEGSKA (reference sequence). The sample originates from a study of circulating CD8 cells and anti-PD-1 response in melanoma. Study-level background: Every 2 weeks, patients got 3 mg/kg nivolumab intravenously.

Live CD3+CD8+TCRalphabeta+ cells were sorted into four subsets by PD-1 and/or TIGIT. General study findings and limits: DNEG was most diverse; TIGIT repertoires were least diverse. At M1, fewer than 8% of TRB clonotypes appeared in multiple subsets.

TCR libraries were prepared from approximately 15 ng of total RNA with the QIAseq Immune Repertoire TCR panel. From the reads, TCRdb called clonotypes with MiXCR, one entry per CDR3 protein. The table lists around 590 distinct CDR3 sequences, 6.3% of them singletons. This receptor was identified in a human donor with melanoma. The gene calls are TRBV20-1 and TRBJ2-7; no firm D call. This specimen was CD8+ T cells from PBMCs, taken at baseline or after one month of anti-PD-1 therapy (not recorded which). The CDR3 is CSASDPGYSYEQYF. CDR3 nucleotides: TGCAGTGCTAGTGATCCAGGATACTCCTACGAGCAGTACTTC.